This T cell receptor beta chain is from a study of radiation and T cells in renal cell carcinoma. Study-level findings and limits: From baseline, blood top tumor clonotypes peaked at 2 weeks post-radiation.

The length of the CDR3 is 12 residues. The germline CDR1 and CDR2 sequences are SGHTA and FQGNSA. Deletions cut 5 bases from V and 5 bases from J, with 6 bases between. About this clone itself: Its target is unknown.

The time point was: baseline pretreatment blood. Treatment indicated: 15 Gy SBRT to primary tumor, nephrectomy 4 weeks later. The tumor was a clear cell renal cell carcinoma. Method: immunoSEQ multiplex PCR; TCRdb's copy keeps in-frame clones and lacks some. The sample contains 130,000 to 150,000 clones, about 88% of which appear only once. This rearrangement joins TRBV7-2 to TRBJ2-2; tentative D call: TRBD2 (6 bases). The TCR comes from a woman between 50 and 59 years old with renal cell carcinoma. The material sequenced was blood, taken from a patient whose treatment included radiotherapy and nephrectomy. The CDR3 loop reads CASSGGTGELFF. CDR3 sequence (DNA): TGTGCCAGCAGCGGGGGGACCGGGGAGCTGTTTTTT. Complete variable domain (other parts from reference TRBV7-2 and TRBJ2-2): GAGVSQSPSNKVTEKGKDVELRCDPISGHTALYWYRQSLGQGLEFLIYFQGNSAPDKSGLPSDRFSAERTGGSVSTLTIQRTQQEDSAVYLCASSGGTGELFFGEGSRLTVL.